Below, one T cell receptor beta chain is given with its context. Its antigen remains unidentified. Base qualities are not at hand, and no much larger clone is one base apart. TCRbeta CDR3 regions were amplified from genomic DNA using the immunoSEQ Assay, a bias-controlled multiplex PCR. In the source study's methods: Nucleated cell counts per sample were estimated from amplification of reference gene primers within the assay. To quantify the absolute abundance of each unique TCRbeta CDR3 rearrangement, sequence reads were collapsed and filtered. For each sample, productive Simpson clonality was calculated as the square root of Simpson's diversity index over productive rearrangements. TCRdb's version of the immuneACCESS table is confined to in-frame rearrangements and falls short of the full clone set. An unresolved V gene accounts for under half of the shortfall where checked; the remainder is of unknown origin. V, J and clone size derive from that table, while D and trimming were established from the DNA sequence. This sample comprises a few hundred thousand clones, roughly 85% of them detected only once. The top ten clones comprise approximately 7.6% of the sample.

This sample was included in a study of blood T cell repertoires in COVID-19 (dated by TCRdb to about 2020). Broadly, across the study: The collaborator samples originated in the United States, Italy and Spain and spanned the acute and convalescent phases of COVID-19. The material from the prospective study consisted of cDNA or gDNA derived from T cells, B-cell-depleted T cells, or PBMCs. Subjects who had been exposed to COVID-19, were actively infected with it, or had recovered from it provided the deeply sampled blood TCRbeta repertoires that made up the dataset. A freely available public database, intended as a resource for researchers studying the immune response to SARS-CoV-2, is where the repertoires were released. Samples came from the ongoing ImmuneRACE study (first 160 participants) plus 1,254 subjects from 6 global collaborators. Nearly every sample came with metadata listing a de-identified subject ID, COVID-19 status, age in years and sex. Where available, HLA class I and class II types were obtained from metadata supplied by the sample provider rather than from assay-based typing. General conclusions and limits of the study: How much clinical and demographic metadata was included differed by source and by participant, and the metadata was provided uncurated.

Trimming leaves V shorter by 0 bases and J shorter by 1 base, with the junction holding 3 bases beyond the gene matches. The germline V gene (reference sequence) yields GTSNPN for CDR1 and SVGIG for CDR2. The CDR3 sequence holds 15 residues, the cysteine and phenylalanine included. The sequence is cut down to CDR3 DNA, 45 bases in frame from base 1. Whole blood was collected in K2EDTA tubes by collaborating institutions according to the institutions' own protocols. For TCRbeta analysis, collaborator samples were shipped as frozen whole blood, as isolated PBMCs, or as DNA extracted from either sample type.

This sequence was found in a human donor in a cohort sampled during active COVID-19. The material sequenced was peripheral blood. The V and J segments used are TRBV30 and TRBJ1-1, with 9 junctional bases fitting TRBD1. The DNA sequence is as follows: TGTGCCTGGAGTGTCACGACAGGGGGGAACACTGAAGCTTTCTTT. This translates into CAWSVTTGGNTEAFF.